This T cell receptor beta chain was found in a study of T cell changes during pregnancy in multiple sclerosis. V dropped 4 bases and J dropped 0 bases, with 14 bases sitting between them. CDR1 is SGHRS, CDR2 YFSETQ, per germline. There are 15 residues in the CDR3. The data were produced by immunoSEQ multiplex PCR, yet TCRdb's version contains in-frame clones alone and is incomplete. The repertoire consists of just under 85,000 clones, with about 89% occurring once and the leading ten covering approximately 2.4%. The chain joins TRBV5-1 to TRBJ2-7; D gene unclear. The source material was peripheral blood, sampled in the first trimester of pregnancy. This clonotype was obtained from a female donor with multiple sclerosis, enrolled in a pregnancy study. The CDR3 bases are TGCGCCAGCAGCCACGGTCTAGATACCTCCTACGAGCAGTACTTC. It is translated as CASSHGLDTSYEQYF.